One sample yielded the 26 T cell receptor beta chains listed below, sequenced in a study of beta chain features in type 1 diabetes. Points from the study as a whole: For Type 1 diabetes patients, all four CD4+ subsets carried TCRB CDR3s that were moderately but significantly shorter.

Every bit of the isolated RNA underwent reverse transcription, so sequencing read expressed TCRB transcripts. Assay used: immunoSEQ multiplex PCR; TCRdb lists only in-frame clones, some missing. The table lists more than 250,000 clones, less than 30% of them singletons, with approximately 0.011% in the top ten. For these receptors, no antigen is known. Sequencing was performed on naive CD4+ T cells from blood. The receptor set was obtained from a woman younger than 45 with type 1 diabetes.

This clone was observed a single time. V is TRBV30 and J is TRBJ2-7; maybe TRBD2 (6 bases). Germline CDR1 and CDR2: GTSNPN and SVGIG (reference sequence). Between the trimmed V and J ends, which lost 4 bases and 0 bases, there was a span of 13 bases. This CDR3 is built from 14 residues. The CDR3 coding sequence is TGTGCCTGGAAATCGGGACTTACCTCCTACGAGCAGTACTTC. This codes for CAWKSGLTSYEQYF.

This clone occurred a few times. The chain carries TRBV6-5 and TRBJ1-5, with 7 bases lining up with TRBD1. CDR3 size: 13 residues. V dropped 6 bases and J dropped 10; count of bases not matched to a gene: 9. Germline CDR1 reads MNHEY; CDR2 reads SVGAGI. This CDR3 reads CASSSGQVSPQHF. For the CDR3, the DNA is TGTGCCAGCAGCTCCGGACAGGTGAGCCCCCAGCATTTT.

A few counts support this clone. The J gene is TRBJ1-5, the V gene TRBV19; possibly TRBD1 for D (6 bases). Germline V gene lookup returns CDR1 LNHDA and CDR2 SQIVND (reference sequence). The CDR3 runs 14 residues. V lost 7 bases to trimming and J lost 3 bases, with 13 bases between them. CDR3: CASNLGQHNQPQHF. CDR3 nucleotides: TGTGCCAGTAACCTCGGACAGCACAATCAGCCCCAGCATTTT.

This clone was picked up a small number of times. J is TRBJ2-3 and V is TRBV19; 12 positions agree with TRBD2. Germline trimming cut 6 bases from V and 0 bases from J; bases unmatched to any gene: 10. Germline assignment: CDR1 LNHDA and CDR2 SQIVND (reference sequence). The CDR3 extends over 18 amino acids. The CDR3 nucleotides read TGTGCCAGTAGAAAGGCTAGCGGGAGGGCGCCTAGCACAGATACGCAGTATTTT. Its translation: CASRKASGRAPSTDTQYF. Together with reference TRBV19 and TRBJ2-3, the CDR3 gives the full variable domain: DGGITQSPKYLFRKEGQNVTLSCEQNLNHDAMYWYRQDPGQGLRLIYYSQIVNDFQKGDIAEGYSVSREKKESFPLTVTSAQKNPTAFYLCASRKASGRAPSTDTQYFGPGTRLTVL.

On this clone: One end of the junction does not line up with germline, which may come from a read error. The chain recombines TRBV28 with TRBJ2-7, with a tentative D call TRBD1 (5 bases). Per germline, CDR1 MDHEN and CDR2 SYDVKM. This CDR3 comprises 11 residues. CDR3 nucleotides: TGTGCCAGTGACAGCTCCTACGAGCAGTATTTC. Protein product: CASDSSYEQYF. Drawing the rest from reference TRBV28 and TRBJ2-7, the complete variable domain is DVKVTQSSRYLVKRTGEKVFLECVQDMDHENMFWYRQDPGLGLRLIYFSYDVKMKEKGDIPEGYSVSREKKERFSLILESASTNQTSMYLCASDSSYEQYFGPGTRLTVT.

The count of this clone is one. The CDR3 loop reads CASSLFWEATDTQYF. The CDR3, as DNA: TGTGCCAGCAGCTTATTTTGGGAGGCCACAGATACGCAGTATTTT. The chain couples TRBV7-9 to TRBJ2-3, with TRBD2 as a possible D gene (6 bases). The germline V gene has CDR1 SEHNR and CDR2 FQNEAQ (reference sequence). V lost 2 bases and J 2 bases, leaving 11 bases between the germline ends. This CDR3 spans 15 amino acids.

There are a few counts of this clone. The chain couples TRBV29-1 to TRBJ2-7; 8 positions agree with TRBD1. The CDR3 is made up of 14 amino acids. Unmatched junction bases numbered 14, after V lost 7 bases and J lost 6 bases. Per the germline V gene, CDR1 is SQVTM and CDR2 is ANQGSEA. The CDR3 DNA sequence: TGCAGCGCCTACAGGGGGTCTCTCCTAGGCGAGCAGTACTTC. It translates to CSAYRGSLLGEQYF.

In its sample, this clone was seen a few times. This sequence joins TRBV28 and TRBJ2-7, with 14 bases fitting TRBD2. The CDR3 contains 13 residues. CDR1 MDHEN and CDR2 SYDVKM come from the germline V gene. This CDR3 reads CASGLAGVAEQYF. The CDR3 nucleotides read TGTGCATCGGGACTAGCGGGAGTTGCCGAGCAGTACTTC. The whole variable domain, filled in from reference TRBV28 and TRBJ2-7, reads DVKVTQSSRYLVKRTGEKVFLECVQDMDHENMFWYRQDPGLGLRLIYFSYDVKMKEKGDIPEGYSVSREKKERFSLILESASTNQTSMYLCASGLAGVAEQYFGPGTRLTVT.

This clone turned up a few times. The chain carries TRBV25-1 and TRBJ2-5; 11 nucleotides agree with TRBD2. J gave up 2 bases and V 7 bases, and 6 bases lay outside the gene matches. In germline, CDR1 is MGHDK, CDR2 SYGVNS. The CDR3 has 15 residues. CDR3 DNA: TGTGCCAGCACGCAGACTAGCGGGATGCAAGAGACCCAGTACTTC. Its protein is CASTQTSGMQETQYF.

The chain carries TRBV25-1 and TRBJ2-3; 7 nucleotides align to TRBD2. This CDR3 has 14 residues. Germline CDR1 is MGHDK and CDR2 is SYGVNS. The trim removed 7 bases at V and 2 bases at J, leaving 6 bases unmatched. The DNA for the CDR3 is TGTGCCAGCATGGCTAGCGGTCTCACAGATACGCAGTATTTT. Encoded protein: CASMASGLTDTQYF.

The chain uses TRBV7-3 and TRBJ2-1, with 8 bases aligning to TRBD2. This CDR3 region has 17 residues. The V gene end was trimmed by 4 bases and the J gene end by 5 bases; junction bases not matched to a gene: 13. In germline, CDR1 is SGHTA, CDR2 FQGTGA. The DNA for the CDR3 is TGTGCCAGCAGCTCGGGGGGGGGTTGGGACCCCAACAATGAGCAGTTCTTC. It codes for CASSSGGGWDPNNEQFF.

The chain combines TRBV20-1 with TRBJ2-3, with no clear D. Germline-derived CDR1 and CDR2 are DFQATT and SNEGSKA (reference sequence). The V end was cut by 7 bases, the J end by 3 bases, with 8 bases between. The CDR3 is 11 amino acids. This CDR3 is CSVLATDTQYF. In nucleotides, the CDR3 is TGCAGTGTTTTAGCAACAGATACGCAGTATTTT.

The genes are TRBV7-8 and TRBJ2-7, with TRBD2 matching over 7 bases. V shed 5 bases and J 2 bases; nucleotides not matched to a gene: 9. Germline V gene lookup returns CDR1 SGHVS and CDR2 FQNEAQ. The CDR3 contains 15 residues. The CDR3 DNA reads TGTGCCAGCAGCCCTTGGTCTAGCGGCCCCTACGAGCAGTACTTC. This gives the protein CASSPWSSGPYEQYF.

This clone came up a few times. The chain joins TRBV9 to TRBJ1-4; 9 nucleotides match TRBD1. Germline V gene lookup returns CDR1 SGDLS and CDR2 YYNGEE. The CDR3 is 15 residues long. Trimming cost V 3 bases and J 8 bases; bases outside gene matches: 8. Here the CDR3 reads CASSAKQGAEEKLFF. CDR3 nucleotide sequence: TGTGCCAGCAGCGCGAAACAGGGGGCAGAGGAAAAACTGTTTTTT.

DNA for the CDR3: TGTGCCTGGAGCATGGGACAGCTCTCCTACAATGAGCAGTTCTTC. Encoded protein: CAWSMGQLSYNEQFF. The chain has TRBV30 and TRBJ2-1; TRBD1 agrees at 7 bases. V lost 3 bases, J lost 0 bases, and 5 bases stayed unmatched. Germline V gene data show CDR1 as GTSNPN and CDR2 as SVGIG (reference sequence). The CDR3 runs to 15 residues. Full variable domain (remainder filled in from reference TRBV30 and TRBJ2-1): SQTIHQWPATLVQPVGSPLSLECTVEGTSNPNLYWYRQAAGRGLQLLFYSVGIGQISSEVPQNLSASRPQDRQFILSSKKLLLSDSGFYLCAWSMGQLSYNEQFFGPGTRLTVL.

This chain links TRBV18 with TRBJ1-5, with D perhaps TRBD1 (5 bases). This CDR3 region has 14 residues. V dropped 6 bases and J dropped 6 bases, with 15 bases sitting between them. CDR1 KGHSH and CDR2 LQKENI come from the germline V gene. The CDR3 DNA follows: TGTGCCAGCTCGCTGCTCAGGGAGGGTCAGCCCCAGCATTTT. Encoded protein: CASSLLREGQPQHF.

CDR3 DNA: TGTGCCAGCAGTCGGACAGGAGGGTATGGCTACACCTTC. This translates into CASSRTGGYGYTF. The chain recombines TRBV2 with TRBJ1-2; 7 bases fit TRBD1. This CDR3 comprises 13 residues. CDR1 is SNHLY and CDR2 is FYNNEI in the germline V gene. J lost 5 bases, V lost 5 bases, and 5 bases had no gene match.

A few counts support this clone. This CDR3 reads CASSPNGIGTGGDQPQHF. CDR3 coding DNA: TGTGCCAGCTCACCAAACGGTATTGGGACAGGGGGCGATCAGCCCCAGCATTTT. The V call is TRBV18, the J call TRBJ1-5, with TRBD1 identical over 12 bases. Per the germline V gene, CDR1 is KGHSH and CDR2 is LQKENI. Germline trimming cut 2 bases from V and 5 bases from J; bases unmatched to any gene: 10. The CDR3 runs 18 residues.

In nucleotides, the CDR3 is TGTGCCAGCAGCAAAGACAAGTCTGGGGCCAACGTCCTGACTTTC. This gives the protein CASSKDKSGANVLTF. The genes are TRBV5-6 and TRBJ2-6, with D unclear. The germline V and J ends were trimmed by 4 bases and 1 base, with 9 bases remaining between them. The CDR3 is made up of 15 amino acids. The germline V gene encodes CDR1 SGHDT and CDR2 YYEEEE.

This clone was counted a few times. The rearrangement joins TRBV5-1 to TRBJ1-5; TRBD1 aligns across 7 bases. J lost 4 bases, V lost 1 base, and 2 bases had no gene match. Germline V gene sequence: CDR1 SGHRS, CDR2 YFSETQ. This CDR3 has 14 residues. CDR3 coding DNA: TGCGCCAGCAGCTTGACAGGGGTAAATCAGCCCCAGCATTTT. Translation: CASSLTGVNQPQHF. Variable domain in full (rest from reference TRBV5-1 and TRBJ1-5): KAGVTQTPRYLIKTRGQQVTLSCSPISGHRSVSWYQQTPGQGLQFLFEYFSETQRNKGNFPGRFSGRQFSNSRSEMNVSTLELGDSALYLCASSLTGVNQPQHFGDGTRLSIL.

In its sample, this clone was seen a few times. The chain joins TRBV21-1 to TRBJ1-4; TRBD1, the D gene given by the table, was not confirmed from the DNA. TRBV21-1 is designated a pseudogene. CDR3 length: 15 amino acids. The CDR3 DNA is TGTGCCAGCAGCGTTACCCGACAGGGTAATGAAAAACTGTTTTTT. It specifies CASSVTRQGNEKLFF.

The rearrangement uses TRBV4-1 and TRBJ2-7; 7 bases line up with TRBD1. The CDR3 runs to 16 residues. Germline V lookup: CDR1 MGHRA, CDR2 YSYEKL. J was trimmed by 2 bases and V by 1 base; bases with no gene match: 8. The CDR3 here is CASSQGQGPRTYEQYF. CDR3 coding DNA: TGCGCCAGCAGCCAAGGACAGGGTCCTAGGACCTACGAGCAGTACTTC.

The V gene is TRBV27, the J gene TRBJ2-5; D might be TRBD2 (6 bases). V lost 5 bases and J lost 2, with 21 bases in between. Germline V gives CDR1 MNHEY, CDR2 SMNVEV (reference sequence). CDR3 length equals 17 residues. In DNA, the CDR3 is TGTGCCAGCAGTCCTATTCGGTCACTAGCCATACAAGAGACCCAGTACTTC. Translation: CASSPIRSLAIQETQYF.

This clone appeared a single time. CDR3 DNA: TGCGCCAGCAGCCAGCCTGGGGCGTGGGAGGGGTACGAGCAGTACTTC. It codes for CASSQPGAWEGYEQYF. The V and J genes are TRBV4-1 and TRBJ2-7; 7 bases match TRBD2. The CDR3 contains 16 residues. Unmatched junction bases numbered 12, after V lost 3 bases and J lost 4 bases. The germline CDR1 and CDR2 sequences are MGHRA and YSYEKL.

The rearrangement links TRBV15 to TRBJ2-7; 7 nucleotides align to TRBD1. Unmatched junction bases numbered 14, after V lost 0 bases and J lost 0 bases. There are 19 residues in the CDR3. The germline V gene encodes CDR1 LNHNV and CDR2 YYDKDF (reference sequence). The DNA for the CDR3 is TGTGCCACCAGCAGAGACCTGGGGACAGTGCTGACTTCCTCCTACGAGCAGTACTTC. As protein: CATSRDLGTVLTSSYEQYF.

The sample holds a few counts of this clone. The CDR3 protein is CASSPAGGGQFF. The CDR3 coding sequence is TGTGCCAGCAGCCCCGCGGGGGGCGGGCAGTTCTTC. The genes are TRBV7-3 and TRBJ2-1; 8 bases are shared with TRBD2. The CDR3 length is 12 residues. Germline V gene data show CDR1 as SGHTA and CDR2 as FQGTGA. V was pared by 5 bases and J by 12 bases, with 6 bases of the junction left unmatched.